The TCR beta chain described here comes from a study of read filtering for tumor transcriptome and immune sequencing. Study-wide background: By R-ISS, stages I, II and III held roughly 8, 15 and 7 patients.

The library was built from 400 ng RNA with molecular barcoded adaptors for alpha/delta and beta/gamma chains. TCRdb itself ran the reads through MiXCR, one entry per CDR3 protein. There are more than 35,000 distinct CDR3 sequences in the sample; approximately 14% occur only once, and about 17% lies in the top ten. This clonotype originated in a donor over 35 with multiple myeloma. Specimen: a population of CD138-negative cells sorted from bone marrow.

CDR3 sequence (DNA): TGCAGTGCTGACAGCCTGGCAGGGGTATACAATGAGCAGTTCTTC. Its protein is CSADSLAGVYNEQFF. J is TRBJ2-1 and V is TRBV20-1, with D possibly TRBD1 on 6 matching bases. V was clipped by 5 bases and J by 4 bases, with 18 bases between them. The CDR3 covers 15 residues. Germline V lookup: CDR1 DFQATT, CDR2 SNEGSKA (reference sequence).